This T cell receptor beta chain emerged from a study of siplizumab effects on memory and regulatory T cells. Sequencing was performed with immunoSEQ multiplex PCR; in TCRdb, only in-frame clones are kept and a portion is missing. The sample records some 100,000 clones, roughly 93% being singletons. Only a few counts were recorded for this clone. Its specificity is unknown. General study results and limits: About 80-97% of proliferating CD4+ or CD8+ clones had no assignable naive or memory phenotype. A small minority of alloreactive clones were mapped to unstimulated subsets.

The CDR3 loop spans 11 amino acids. V was pared by 3 bases and J by 1 base, with 0 bases between. Germline CDR1 reads MGHRA; CDR2 reads YSYEKL. Sequences were obtained from CD8+ T cells sorted from blood. This receptor was obtained from a human donor in good health. This chain links TRBV4-1 with TRBJ1-1; D call uncertain. CDR3: CASSQNTEAFF. CDR3 DNA sequence: TGCGCCAGCAGCCAGAACACTGAAGCTTTCTTT.